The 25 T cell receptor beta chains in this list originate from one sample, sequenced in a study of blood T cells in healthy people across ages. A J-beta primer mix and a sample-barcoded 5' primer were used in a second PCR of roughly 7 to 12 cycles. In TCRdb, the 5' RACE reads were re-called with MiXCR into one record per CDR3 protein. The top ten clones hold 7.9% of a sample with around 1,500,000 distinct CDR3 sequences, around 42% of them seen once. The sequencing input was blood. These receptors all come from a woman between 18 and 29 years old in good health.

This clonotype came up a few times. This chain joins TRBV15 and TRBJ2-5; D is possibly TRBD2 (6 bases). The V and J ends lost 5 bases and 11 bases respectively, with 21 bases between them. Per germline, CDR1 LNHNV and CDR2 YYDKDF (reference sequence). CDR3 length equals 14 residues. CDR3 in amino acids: CATSPLMDYNEQYF. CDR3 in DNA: TGTGCCACCAGCCCCCTAATGGACTACAATGAGCAGTACTTC.

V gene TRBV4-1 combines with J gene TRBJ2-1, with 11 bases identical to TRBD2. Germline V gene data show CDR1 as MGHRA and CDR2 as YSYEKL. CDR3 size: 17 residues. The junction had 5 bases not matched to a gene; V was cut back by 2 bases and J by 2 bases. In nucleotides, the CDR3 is TGCGCCAGCAGCCAACATCAGACTAGCGGGACCTACAATGAGCAGTTCTTC. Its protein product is CASSQHQTSGTYNEQFF.

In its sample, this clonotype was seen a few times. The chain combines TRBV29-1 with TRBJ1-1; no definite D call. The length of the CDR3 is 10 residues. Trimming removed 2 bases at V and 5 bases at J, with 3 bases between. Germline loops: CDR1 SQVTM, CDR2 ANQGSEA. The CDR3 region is CSVEWTEAFF. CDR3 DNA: TGCAGCGTTGAATGGACTGAAGCTTTCTTT.

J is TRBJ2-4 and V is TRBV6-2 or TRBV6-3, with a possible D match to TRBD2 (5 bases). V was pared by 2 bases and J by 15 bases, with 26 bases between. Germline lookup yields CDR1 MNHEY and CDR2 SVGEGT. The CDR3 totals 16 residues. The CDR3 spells CASSYRARRSGNLPYF. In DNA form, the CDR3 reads TGTGCCAGCAGTTACCGGGCAAGGAGATCGGGGAATCTTCCGTACTTC.

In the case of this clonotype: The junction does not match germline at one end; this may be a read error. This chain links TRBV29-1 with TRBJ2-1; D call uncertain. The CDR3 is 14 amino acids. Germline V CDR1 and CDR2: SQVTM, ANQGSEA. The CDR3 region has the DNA TGCAGCGTTGAACCTGCGAGCTCCTACAATGAGCGGTTCTTC. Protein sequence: CSVEPASSYNERFF.

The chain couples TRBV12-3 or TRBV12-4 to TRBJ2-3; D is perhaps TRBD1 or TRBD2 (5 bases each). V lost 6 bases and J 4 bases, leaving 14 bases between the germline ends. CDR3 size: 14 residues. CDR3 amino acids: CASSRDPRSDTQYF. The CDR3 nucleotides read TGTGCCAGCAGCAGGGACCCGAGGTCAGATACGCAGTATTTT.

The CDR3 loop is CASSPDGTGKTYEQYF. CDR3 DNA: TGTGCCAGCTCACCGGACGGGACAGGGAAGACCTACGAGCAGTACTTC. This chain connects TRBV18 to TRBJ2-7; 9 positions agree with TRBD1. The V and J ends lost 3 bases and 2 bases, in that order; junction bases with no gene match: 8. Germline V gene lookup returns CDR1 KGHSH and CDR2 LQKENI. This CDR3 contains 16 residues.

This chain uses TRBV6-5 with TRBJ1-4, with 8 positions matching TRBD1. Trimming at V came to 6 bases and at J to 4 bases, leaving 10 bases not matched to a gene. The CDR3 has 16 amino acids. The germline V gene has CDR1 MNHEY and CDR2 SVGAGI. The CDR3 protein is CASRKIGQGYNEKLFF. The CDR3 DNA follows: TGTGCCAGCAGAAAGATCGGACAGGGATATAATGAAAAACTGTTTTTT.

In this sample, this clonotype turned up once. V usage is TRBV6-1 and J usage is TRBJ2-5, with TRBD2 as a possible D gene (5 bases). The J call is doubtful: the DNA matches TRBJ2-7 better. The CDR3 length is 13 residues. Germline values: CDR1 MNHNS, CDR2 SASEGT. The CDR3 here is CASMVGSRGEQYF. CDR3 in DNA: TGTGCCAGTATGGTGGGATCTCGGGGCGAGCAGTACTTC.

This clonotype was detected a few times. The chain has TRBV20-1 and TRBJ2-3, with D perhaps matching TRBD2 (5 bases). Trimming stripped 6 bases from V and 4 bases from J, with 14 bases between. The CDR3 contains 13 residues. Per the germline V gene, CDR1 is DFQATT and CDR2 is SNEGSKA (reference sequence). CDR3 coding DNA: TGCAGTGCGAGGGTAGGCACACCAGATACGCAGTATTTT. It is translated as CSARVGTPDTQYF.

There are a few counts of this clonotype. In DNA, the CDR3 is TGTGCCATCAGTGAGTCCCCCGCGGGGCCCCAGCATTTT. Translated: CAISESPAGPQHF. The chain employs TRBV10-3 and TRBJ1-5; no clear D gene. CDR3 length: 13 residues. Trimming removed 0 bases at V and 9 bases at J, with 9 bases between. The V gene's germline CDR1 is ENHRY and CDR2 SYGVKD.

DNA of the CDR3: TGTGCCAGCAGTTTCGCAGGGGTTCCCGGGGAGCTGTTTTTT. As protein: CASSFAGVPGELFF. V is TRBV28 and J is TRBJ2-2; possibly TRBD1 for D (6 bases). Per the germline V gene, CDR1 is MDHEN and CDR2 is SYDVKM. The CDR3 contains 14 residues. Deletions cut 3 bases from V and 6 bases from J, with 11 bases between.

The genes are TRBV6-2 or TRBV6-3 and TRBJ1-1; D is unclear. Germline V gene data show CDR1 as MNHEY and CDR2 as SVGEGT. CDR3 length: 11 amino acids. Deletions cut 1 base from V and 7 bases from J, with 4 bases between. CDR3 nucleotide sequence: TGTGCCAGCAGTTACTTTGGTGAAGCTTTCTTT. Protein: CASSYFGEAFF.

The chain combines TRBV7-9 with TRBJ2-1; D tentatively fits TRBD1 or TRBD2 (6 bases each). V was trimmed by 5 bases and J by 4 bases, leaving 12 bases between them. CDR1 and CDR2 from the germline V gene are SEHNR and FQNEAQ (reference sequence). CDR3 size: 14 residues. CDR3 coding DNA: TGTGCCAGCAGCGTAGGGGGGCAGTACAATGAGCAGTTCTTC. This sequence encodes CASSVGGQYNEQFF.

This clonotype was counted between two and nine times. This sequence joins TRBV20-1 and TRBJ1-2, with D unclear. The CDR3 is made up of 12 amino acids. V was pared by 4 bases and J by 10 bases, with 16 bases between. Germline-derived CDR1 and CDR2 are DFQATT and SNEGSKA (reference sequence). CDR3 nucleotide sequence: TGCAGTGCTAACCATTATAGGGTCGCCTACACCTTC. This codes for CSANHYRVAYTF.

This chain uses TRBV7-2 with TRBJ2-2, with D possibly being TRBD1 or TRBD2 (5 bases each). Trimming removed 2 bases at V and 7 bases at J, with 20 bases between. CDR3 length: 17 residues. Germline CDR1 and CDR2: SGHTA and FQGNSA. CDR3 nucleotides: TGTGCCAGCAGCTTACAGGGAGTTGGGTCAAGCATCGGGGAGCTGTTTTTT. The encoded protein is CASSLQGVGSSIGELFF.

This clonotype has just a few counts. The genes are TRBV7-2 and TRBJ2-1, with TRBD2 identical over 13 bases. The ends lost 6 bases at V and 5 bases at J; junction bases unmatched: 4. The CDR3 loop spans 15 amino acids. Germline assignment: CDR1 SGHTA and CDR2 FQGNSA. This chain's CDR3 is CASRRTSGSHNEQFF. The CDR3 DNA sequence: TGTGCCAGCAGACGGACTAGCGGGAGCCACAATGAGCAGTTCTTC.

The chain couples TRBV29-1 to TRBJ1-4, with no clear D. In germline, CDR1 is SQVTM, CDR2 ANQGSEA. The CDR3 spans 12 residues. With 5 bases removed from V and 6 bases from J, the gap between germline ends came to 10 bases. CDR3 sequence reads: CSVRIADEKLFF. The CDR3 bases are TGCAGCGTTCGTATCGCGGATGAAAAACTGTTTTTT.

This CDR3 reads CASSVGHRTDTQYF. CDR3 bases: TGTGCCAGCAGCGTTGGACACCGCACAGATACGCAGTATTTT. This chain links TRBV9 with TRBJ2-3; D may be TRBD1 (5 bases). Germline V gives CDR1 SGDLS, CDR2 YYNGEE. This CDR3 contains 14 residues. The V end was cut by 2 bases, the J end by 1 base, with 8 bases between.

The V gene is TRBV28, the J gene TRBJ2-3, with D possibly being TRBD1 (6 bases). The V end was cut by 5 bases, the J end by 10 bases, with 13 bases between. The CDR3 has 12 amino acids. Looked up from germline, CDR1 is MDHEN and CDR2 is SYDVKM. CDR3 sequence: CASSITGNSQYF. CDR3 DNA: TGTGCCAGCAGTATAACAGGGAATTCGCAGTATTTT.

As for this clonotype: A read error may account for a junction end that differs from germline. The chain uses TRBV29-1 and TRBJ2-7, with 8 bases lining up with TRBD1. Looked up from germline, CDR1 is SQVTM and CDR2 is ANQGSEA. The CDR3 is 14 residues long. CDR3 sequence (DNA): TGCAGCGTCGTGAGACAGGGGACTCCCTACGTGCAGTACTTC. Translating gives CSVVRQGTPYVQYF.

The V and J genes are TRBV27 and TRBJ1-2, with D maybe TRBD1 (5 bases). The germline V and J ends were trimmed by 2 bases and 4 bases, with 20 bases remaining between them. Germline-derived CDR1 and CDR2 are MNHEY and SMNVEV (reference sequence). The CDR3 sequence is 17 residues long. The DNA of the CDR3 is TGTGCCAGCAGTTTAACGCCCTTACTTAGGGGACCCTATGGCTACACCTTC. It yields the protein CASSLTPLLRGPYGYTF.

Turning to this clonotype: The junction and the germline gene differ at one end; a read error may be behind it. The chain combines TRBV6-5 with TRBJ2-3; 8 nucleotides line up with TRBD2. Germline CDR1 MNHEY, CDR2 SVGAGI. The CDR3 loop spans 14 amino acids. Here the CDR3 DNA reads TGTACCAGCAGTAACGGGGGGGCGACAGATACGCAGTATTTT. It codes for CTSSNGGATDTQYF.

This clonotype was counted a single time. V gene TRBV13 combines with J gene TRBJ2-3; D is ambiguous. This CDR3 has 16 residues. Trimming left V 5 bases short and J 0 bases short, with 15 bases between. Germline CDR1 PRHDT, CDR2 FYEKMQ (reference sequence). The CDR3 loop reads CASSPTYLKSTDTQYF. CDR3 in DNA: TGTGCCAGCAGCCCCACCTACCTAAAAAGCACAGATACGCAGTATTTT.

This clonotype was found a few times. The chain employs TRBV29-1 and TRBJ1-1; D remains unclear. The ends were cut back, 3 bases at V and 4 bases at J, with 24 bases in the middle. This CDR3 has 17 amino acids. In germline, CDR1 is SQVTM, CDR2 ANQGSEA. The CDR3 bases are TGCAGCGTTGACCTCAAGGATAGGAACATATGGGGCACTGAAGCTTTCTTT. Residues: CSVDLKDRNIWGTEAFF.